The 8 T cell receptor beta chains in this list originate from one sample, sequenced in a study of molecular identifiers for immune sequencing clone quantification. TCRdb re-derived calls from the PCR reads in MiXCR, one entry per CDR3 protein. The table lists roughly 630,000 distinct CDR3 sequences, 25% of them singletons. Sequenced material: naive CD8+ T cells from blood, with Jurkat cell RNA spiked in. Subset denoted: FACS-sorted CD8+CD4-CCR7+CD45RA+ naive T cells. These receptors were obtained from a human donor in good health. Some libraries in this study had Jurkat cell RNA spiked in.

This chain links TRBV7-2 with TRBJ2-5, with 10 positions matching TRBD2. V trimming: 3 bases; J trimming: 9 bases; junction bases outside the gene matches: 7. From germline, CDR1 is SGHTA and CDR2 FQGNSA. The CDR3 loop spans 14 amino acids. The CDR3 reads CASSLASGSAPQYF. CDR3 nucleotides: TGTGCCAGCAGCTTGGCTAGCGGGAGTGCGCCCCAGTACTTC.

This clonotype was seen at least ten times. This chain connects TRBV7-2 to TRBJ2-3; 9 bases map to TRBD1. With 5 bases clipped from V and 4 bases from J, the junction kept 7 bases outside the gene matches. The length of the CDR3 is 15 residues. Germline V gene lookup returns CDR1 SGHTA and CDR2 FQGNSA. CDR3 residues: CASSLQGATADTQYF. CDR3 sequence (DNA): TGTGCCAGCAGCCTACAGGGGGCGACCGCAGATACGCAGTATTTT.

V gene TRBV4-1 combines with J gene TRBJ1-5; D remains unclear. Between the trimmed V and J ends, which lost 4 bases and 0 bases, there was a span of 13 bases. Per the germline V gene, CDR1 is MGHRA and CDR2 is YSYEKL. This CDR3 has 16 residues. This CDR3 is CASSRGFVGSNQPQHF. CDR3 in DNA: TGCGCCAGCAGCCGAGGATTTGTGGGTAGCAATCAGCCCCAGCATTTT.

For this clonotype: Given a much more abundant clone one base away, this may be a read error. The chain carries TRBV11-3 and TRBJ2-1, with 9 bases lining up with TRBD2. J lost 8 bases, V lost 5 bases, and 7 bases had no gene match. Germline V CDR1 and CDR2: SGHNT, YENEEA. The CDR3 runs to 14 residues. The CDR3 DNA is TGTGCCAGCAGCACCATTCCTAGCGGGGATGAGCAGTTCTTC. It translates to CASSTIPSGDEQFF.

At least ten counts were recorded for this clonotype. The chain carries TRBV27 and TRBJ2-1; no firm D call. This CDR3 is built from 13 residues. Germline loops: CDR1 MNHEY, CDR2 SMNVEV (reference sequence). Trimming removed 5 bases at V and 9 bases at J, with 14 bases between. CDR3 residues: CASSPQTESEQFF. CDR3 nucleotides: TGTGCCAGCAGTCCCCAGACCGAGAGTGAGCAGTTCTTC.

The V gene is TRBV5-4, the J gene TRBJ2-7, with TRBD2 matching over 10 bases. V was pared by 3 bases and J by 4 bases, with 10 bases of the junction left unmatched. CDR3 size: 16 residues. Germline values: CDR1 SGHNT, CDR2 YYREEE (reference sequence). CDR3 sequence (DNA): TGTGCCAGCAGCTGGACCCGCGGGACTAGCGTTTACGAGCAGTACTTC. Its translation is CASSWTRGTSVYEQYF.

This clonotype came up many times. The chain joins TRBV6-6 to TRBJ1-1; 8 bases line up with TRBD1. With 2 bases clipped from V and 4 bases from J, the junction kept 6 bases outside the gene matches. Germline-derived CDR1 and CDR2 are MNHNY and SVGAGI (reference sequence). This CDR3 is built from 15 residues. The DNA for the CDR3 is TGTGCCAGCAGTTACCTCCAGGGGGCCGGCACTGAAGCTTTCTTT. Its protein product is CASSYLQGAGTEAFF.

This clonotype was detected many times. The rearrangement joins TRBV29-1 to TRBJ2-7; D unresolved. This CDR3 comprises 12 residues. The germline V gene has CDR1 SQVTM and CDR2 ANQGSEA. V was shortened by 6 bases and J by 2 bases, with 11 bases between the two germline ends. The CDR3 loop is CSVGLGTYEQYF. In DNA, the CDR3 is TGCAGCGTGGGTTTGGGGACCTACGAGCAGTACTTC.